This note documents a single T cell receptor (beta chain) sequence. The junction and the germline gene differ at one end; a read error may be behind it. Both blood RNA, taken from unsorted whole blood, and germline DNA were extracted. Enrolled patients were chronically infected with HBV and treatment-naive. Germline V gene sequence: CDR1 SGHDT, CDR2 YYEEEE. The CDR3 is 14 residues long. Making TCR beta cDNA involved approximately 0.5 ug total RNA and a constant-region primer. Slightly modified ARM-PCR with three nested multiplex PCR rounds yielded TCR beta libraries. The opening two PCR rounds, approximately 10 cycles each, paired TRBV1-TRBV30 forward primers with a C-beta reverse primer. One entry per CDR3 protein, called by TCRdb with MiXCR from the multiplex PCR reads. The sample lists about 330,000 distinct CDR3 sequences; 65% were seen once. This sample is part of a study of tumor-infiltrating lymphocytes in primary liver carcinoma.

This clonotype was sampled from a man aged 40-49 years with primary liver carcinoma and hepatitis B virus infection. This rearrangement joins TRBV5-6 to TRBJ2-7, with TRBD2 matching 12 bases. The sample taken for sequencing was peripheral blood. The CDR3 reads CTSWTSGNPHEQYF. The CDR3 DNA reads TGTACCAGCTGGACTAGCGGGAATCCACACGAGCAGTACTTC. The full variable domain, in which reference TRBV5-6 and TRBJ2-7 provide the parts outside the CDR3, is DAGVTQSPTHLIKTRGQQVTLRCSPKSGHDTVSWYQQALGQGPQFIFQYYEEEERQRGNFPDRFSGHQFPNYSSELNVNALLLGDSALYLCTSWTSGNPHEQYFGPGTRLTVT.